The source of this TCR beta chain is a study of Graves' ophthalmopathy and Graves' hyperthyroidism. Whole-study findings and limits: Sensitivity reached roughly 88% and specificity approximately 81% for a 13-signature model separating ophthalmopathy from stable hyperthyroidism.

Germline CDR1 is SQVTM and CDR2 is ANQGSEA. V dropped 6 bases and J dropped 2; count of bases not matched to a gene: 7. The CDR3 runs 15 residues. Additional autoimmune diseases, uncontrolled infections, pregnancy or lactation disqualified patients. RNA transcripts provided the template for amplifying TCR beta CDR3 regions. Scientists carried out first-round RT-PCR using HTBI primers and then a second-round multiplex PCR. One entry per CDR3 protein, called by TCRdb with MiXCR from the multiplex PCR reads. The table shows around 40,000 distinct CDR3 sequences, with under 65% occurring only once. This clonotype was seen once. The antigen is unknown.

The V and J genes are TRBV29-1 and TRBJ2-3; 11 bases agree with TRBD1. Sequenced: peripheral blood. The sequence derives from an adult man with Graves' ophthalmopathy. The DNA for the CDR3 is TGCAGCGTCCGGGGACAGGGGGTCCTCACAGATACGCAGTATTTT. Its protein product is CSVRGQGVLTDTQYF.